The 6 T cell receptor beta chains listed next were all sequenced from one sample in a study of response to subunit inactivated influenza vaccine. A single record per CDR3 protein comes from TCRdb applying MiXCR to the RT-PCR reads. This table holds 550,000 to 800,000 distinct CDR3 sequences, approximately 15% found once. The sample here was PBMCs from blood, taken 14 to 15 days before vaccination. These receptors originate from a man aged 50 or older who received an inactivated influenza vaccine.

The chain joins TRBV20-1 to TRBJ2-7, with 8 nucleotides matching TRBD1. Germline CDR1 and CDR2: DFQATT and SNEGSKA (reference sequence). The CDR3 length is 14 residues. Unmatched junction bases numbered 9, after V lost 4 bases and J lost 4 bases. CDR3: CSAIQWTGNYEQYF. The CDR3 DNA sequence: TGCAGTGCTATCCAATGGACAGGGAATTACGAGCAGTACTTC.

This clonotype has at least ten counts. V gene TRBV11-2 combines with J gene TRBJ1-2; 10 bases are shared with TRBD1. Trimming took 5 bases from V and 5 from J; bases not matched to a gene: 8. Germline V gives CDR1 SGHAT, CDR2 FQNNGV. The CDR3 totals 15 residues. The CDR3 here is CASSGTGTGVYGYTF. The CDR3, as DNA: TGTGCCAGCAGCGGCACCGGGACAGGGGTGTATGGCTACACCTTC. The full variable domain, in which reference TRBV11-2 and TRBJ1-2 provide the parts outside the CDR3, is EAGVAQSPRYKIIEKRQSVAFWCNPISGHATLYWYQQILGQGPKLLIQFQNNGVVDDSQLPKDRFSAERLKGVDSTLKIQPAKLEDSAVYLCASSGTGTGVYGYTFGSGTRLTVV.

On this clonotype: Its ends do not fully match the called genes, so a read error is possible. This chain uses TRBV6-1 with TRBJ2-1; 7 nucleotides line up with TRBD1. This CDR3 spans 14 amino acids. Germline loops: CDR1 MNHNS, CDR2 SASEGT. The CDR3 spells CASRQGSSSNEQFF. In DNA form, the CDR3 reads TGTGCCAGCAGACAGGGGTCTTCCTCCAATGAGCAGTTCTTC.

This clonotype has a handful of counts. The rearrangement uses TRBV7-9 and TRBJ2-2; D ambiguous. The germline V gene encodes CDR1 SEHNR and CDR2 FQNEAQ (reference sequence). V was cut by 5 bases and J by 9 bases, with 7 bases left in between. The CDR3 contains 11 residues. The CDR3 region is CASSPERELFF. CDR3 nucleotides: TGTGCCAGCAGCCCAGAAAGGGAGCTGTTTTTT.

This sequence joins TRBV29-1 and TRBJ1-1; D is undetermined. V lost 4 bases and J 1 base, leaving 4 bases between the germline ends. CDR1 and CDR2 (germline): SQVTM, ANQGSEA. The CDR3 runs to 11 residues. CDR3 region: CSVVSNTEAFF. CDR3 sequence (DNA): TGCAGCGTTGTTTCGAACACTGAAGCTTTCTTT.

The gene calls are TRBV27 and TRBJ2-5; weak D call: TRBD1 (6 bases). The V gene lost 6 bases and the J gene lost 0 bases, with 11 bases spanning the gap. CDR3 length: 14 amino acids. Germline assignment: CDR1 MNHEY and CDR2 SMNVEV (reference sequence). This CDR3 reads CASRERGYQETQYF. Written as DNA, the CDR3 is TGTGCCAGCAGAGAAAGGGGGTACCAAGAGACCCAGTACTTC.